This entry is about one T cell receptor (beta chain). With V trimmed by 5 bases and J by 4 bases, 6 bases remained unmatched. Germline lookup yields CDR1 SEHNR and CDR2 FQNEAQ (reference sequence). This CDR3 is 14 amino acids long. The data are from a study of blood T cell repertoires in COVID-19. Study overall: The United States, Italy and Spain provided the acute and convalescent COVID-19 samples. Sources were T cells, B-cell-depleted T cells, or PBMCs; the material itself was cDNA or gDNA.

Original methodology: Reference gene primer amplification in the assay estimated nucleated cell counts. TCRdb's table, derived via immunoSEQ multiplex PCR, lists solely in-frame clones and lacks some. V and J calls and clone size are copied from that table; D and trimming were computed from the DNA. The sample has roughly 130,000 clones; more than 70% are singletons. The J gene is TRBJ1-1, the V gene TRBV7-9, with 8 bases identical to TRBD1. The sequenced material came from peripheral blood. This TCR came from an older woman with acute or convalescent COVID-19. CDR3 loop: CASSRDRSFTEAFF. The CDR3, as DNA: TGTGCCAGCAGCCGGGACAGGTCGTTCACTGAAGCTTTCTTT.